This T cell receptor beta chain was obtained from a study of blood T cell repertoires in COVID-19. Whole-study context: Researchers got acute and convalescent COVID-19 samples from the United States, Italy and Spain. Sources were T cells, B-cell-depleted T cells, or PBMCs; the material itself was cDNA or gDNA.

Trimming took 8 bases from V and 8 from J; bases not matched to a gene: 11. The CDR3 consists of 15 residues. CDR1 and CDR2 from the germline V gene are LNHDA and SQIVND (reference sequence). Source study methods: From reference gene primer amplification, estimates of nucleated cell counts were derived. Data came from immunoSEQ multiplex PCR; TCRdb stores just in-frame clones and leaves some out. V, J and clone size reflect that table, while D and trimming were determined from the DNA. Of around 310,000 clones listed, around nine tenths are singletons. The chain carries TRBV19 and TRBJ2-2, with TRBD1 identical over 10 bases. The TCR comes from a woman aged 55-70 years with acute or convalescent COVID-19. The sample was peripheral blood. CDR3 sequence reads: CASSPGQGLLGELFF. The CDR3 DNA follows: TGTGCCAGTTCTCCGGGACAGGGGCTACTAGGGGAGCTGTTTTTT. Drawing the rest from reference TRBV19 and TRBJ2-2, the complete variable domain is DGGITQSPKYLFRKEGQNVTLSCEQNLNHDAMYWYRQDPGQGLRLIYYSQIVNDFQKGDIAEGYSVSREKKESFPLTVTSAQKNPTAFYLCASSPGQGLLGELFFGEGSRLTVL.